Shown below are 28 T cell receptor beta chains from a single sample sequenced in a study of graft-versus-host responses after intestinal transplantation. Their cognate antigens are unknown. Assay used: immunoSEQ multiplex PCR; TCRdb lists only in-frame clones, some missing. The sample carries about 100,000 clones, roughly 90% recorded once. The specimen was unstimulated CD4+ T cells sorted from spleen or lymph node cells, collected before transplant. The receptors were sampled from a human donor who was the organ donor for an intestinal transplant.

V gene TRBV5-4 combines with J gene TRBJ1-5; 7 positions agree with TRBD1. Germline CDR1 SGHNT, CDR2 YYREEE (reference sequence). This CDR3 has 14 amino acids. The trim removed 4 bases at V and 2 bases at J, leaving 3 bases unmatched. The CDR3 nucleotides read TGTGCCAGCAGCCCAGACAGGGGCAATCAGCCCCAGCATTTT. Amino acid sequence: CASSPDRGNQPQHF.

This clone was counted between two and nine times. This chain connects TRBV6-1 to TRBJ2-7; D gene uncertain. The germline V gene encodes CDR1 MNHNS and CDR2 SASEGT. The CDR3 runs to 11 residues. The V and J ends lost 6 bases and 6 bases respectively, with 9 bases between them. The CDR3 sequence is CASSDLFEQYF. As DNA, the CDR3 is TGTGCCAGCAGCGACCTCTTCGAGCAGTACTTC.

This clone showed up just once. The chain joins TRBV28 to TRBJ1-1; D not certain. Germline loops: CDR1 MDHEN, CDR2 SYDVKM. Between the trimmed V and J ends, which lost 6 bases and 2 bases, there was a span of 13 bases. The CDR3 totals 14 residues. CDR3: CASSPELINTEAFF. The CDR3 DNA reads as TGTGCCAGCAGCCCTGAGCTTATAAACACTGAAGCTTTCTTT.

V gene TRBV5-1 combines with J gene TRBJ2-2; tentative D call: TRBD1 (6 bases). V lost 5 bases, J lost 1 base, and 12 bases lay in between. Germline V gene lookup returns CDR1 SGHRS and CDR2 YFSETQ. The CDR3 contains 15 residues. The chain's CDR3 is CASRGAGENTGELFF. For the CDR3, the DNA is TGCGCCAGCAGAGGGGCAGGGGAGAACACCGGGGAGCTGTTTTTT.

The rearrangement uses TRBV28 and TRBJ1-1, with D possibly TRBD1 on 6 matching bases. Germline CDR1 is MDHEN and CDR2 is SYDVKM. CDR3 size: 12 residues. Trimming took off 5 bases at V and 11 bases at J, with 15 bases between the two ends. The CDR3 nucleotides read TGTGCCAGCAGTCTGGGGGGCGTGGGGGCTTTCTTT. It yields the protein CASSLGGVGAFF. Based on the CDR3 plus reference TRBV28 and TRBJ1-1, the full variable domain is DVKVTQSSRYLVKRTGEKVFLECVQDMDHENMFWYRQDPGLGLRLIYFSYDVKMKEKGDIPEGYSVSREKKERFSLILESASTNQTSMYLCASSLGGVGAFFGQGTRLTVV.

The V call is TRBV6-5, the J call TRBJ2-7; 9 bases line up with TRBD1. V lost 11 bases and J lost 2; bases outside the gene matches: 7. The CDR3 consists of 13 residues. CDR1 and CDR2 (germline): MNHEY, SVGAGI. For the CDR3, the DNA is TGTGCCTGCCGGGACAGGGCTACCTACGAGCAGTACTTC. Amino acids: CACRDRATYEQYF.

Only a few counts were recorded for this clone. CDR3 region: CASRPLDGGSETQYF. CDR3 DNA: TGCGCCAGCAGGCCCTTAGACGGGGGCTCGGAGACCCAGTACTTC. This chain uses TRBV5-1 with TRBJ2-5; D is perhaps TRBD1 or TRBD2 (6 bases each). Germline V CDR1 and CDR2: SGHRS, YFSETQ. The CDR3 loop spans 15 amino acids. The V gene lost 5 bases and the J gene lost 5 bases, with 19 bases spanning the gap.

The rearrangement links TRBV19 to TRBJ1-5, with 8 bases lining up with TRBD1. CDR3 length: 17 residues. CDR1 and CDR2 from the germline V gene are LNHDA and SQIVND (reference sequence). The J segment lost 1 base and the V segment lost 3 bases, leaving 8 bases of the junction unmatched. The CDR3 protein is CASSMGRTGPSNQPQHF. CDR3 DNA: TGTGCCAGTAGTATGGGGAGGACAGGGCCGAGCAATCAGCCCCAGCATTTT. Based on the CDR3 plus reference TRBV19 and TRBJ1-5, the full variable domain is DGGITQSPKYLFRKEGQNVTLSCEQNLNHDAMYWYRQDPGQGLRLIYYSQIVNDFQKGDIAEGYSVSREKKESFPLTVTSAQKNPTAFYLCASSMGRTGPSNQPQHFGDGTRLSIL.

This clone came up once. The J gene is TRBJ2-5, the V gene TRBV18; D is perhaps TRBD1 (5 bases). Germline CDR1 KGHSH, CDR2 LQKENI. V lost 3 bases to trimming and J lost 3 bases, with 14 bases between them. This CDR3 is 15 amino acids long. CDR3 sequence: CASSPGLGKKETQYF. The CDR3 DNA reads as TGTGCCAGCTCACCGGGGCTGGGCAAGAAAGAGACCCAGTACTTC.

The V call is TRBV6-1, the J call TRBJ2-1, with D unresolved. This CDR3 is 14 amino acids long. Per germline, CDR1 MNHNS and CDR2 SASEGT. The V end lost 4 bases, the J end lost 3 bases, and 10 bases lay between the germline ends. The CDR3 reads CASSVRINYNEQFF. The CDR3 DNA sequence: TGTGCCAGCAGTGTTCGAATAAACTACAATGAGCAGTTCTTC.

The chain joins TRBV19 to TRBJ2-7; tentatively, D is TRBD1 (6 bases). The CDR3 length is 14 residues. Trimming pared 5 bases from V and 4 bases from J, leaving 15 bases between. The germline V gene encodes CDR1 LNHDA and CDR2 SQIVND (reference sequence). The CDR3 region is CASSPTGSFYEQYF. The CDR3 nucleotides are TGTGCCAGTAGTCCCACAGGGTCCTTTTACGAGCAGTACTTC. Using reference TRBV19 and TRBJ2-7 for the parts outside the CDR3, the full variable domain is DGGITQSPKYLFRKEGQNVTLSCEQNLNHDAMYWYRQDPGQGLRLIYYSQIVNDFQKGDIAEGYSVSREKKESFPLTVTSAQKNPTAFYLCASSPTGSFYEQYFGPGTRLTVT.

The chain links TRBV10-3 to TRBJ2-5; TRBD2 is a possible D gene (6 bases). The CDR3 totals 13 residues. Germline lookup yields CDR1 ENHRY and CDR2 SYGVKD. V lost 11 bases and J 5 bases, leaving 18 bases between the germline ends. The CDR3 DNA is TGTGCCGCCGGGGGTACTGGGCGGGAGACCCAGTACTTC. Protein: CAAGGTGRETQYF.

This chain links TRBV7-9 with TRBJ2-2; a possible D gene is TRBD1 (6 bases). This CDR3 comprises 19 residues. V was pared by 0 bases and J by 0 bases, with 17 bases between. Germline CDR1 reads SEHNR; CDR2 reads FQNEAQ (reference sequence). CDR3 sequence: CASSLATGSTLANTGELFF. In DNA form, the CDR3 reads TGTGCCAGCAGCTTAGCGACAGGATCGACTCTCGCGAACACCGGGGAGCTGTTTTTT.

The gene calls are TRBV18 and TRBJ2-5; 10 positions agree with TRBD2. The CDR3 extends over 19 amino acids. Germline values: CDR1 KGHSH, CDR2 LQKENI. The ends lost 2 bases at V and 1 base at J; junction bases unmatched: 13. The CDR3 loop reads CASSPSLAGGPTSQETQYF. DNA for the CDR3: TGTGCCAGCTCACCAAGTTTAGCGGGGGGCCCAACCTCCCAAGAGACCCAGTACTTC.

The rearrangement joins TRBV2 to TRBJ2-5; weak D call: TRBD2 (6 bases). From germline, CDR1 is SNHLY and CDR2 FYNNEI. The CDR3 contains 16 residues. V was clipped by 4 bases and J by 7 bases, with 22 bases between them. CDR3 bases: TGTGCCAGCAGTGTTTCGCTGCCAGGTGGGGGGTCGACCCAGTACTTC. Translated: CASSVSLPGGGSTQYF.

This clone was detected only once. The CDR3 spells CASSRPRTANNEQFF. In DNA, the CDR3 is TGTGCCAGCAGCCGACCTAGGACAGCCAACAATGAGCAGTTCTTC. The genes are TRBV6-5 and TRBJ2-1; D is perhaps TRBD1 (6 bases). The CDR3 contains 15 residues. The germline gives CDR1 MNHEY, CDR2 SVGAGI. Trimming removed 6 bases from V and 5 bases from J, with 17 bases in between.

Remarks on this clone: Other DNA sequences in this specimen translate into the identical CDR3. This chain joins TRBV5-1 and TRBJ2-2; no firm D call. V gave up 3 bases and J gave up 2 bases, with 2 bases separating them. The CDR3 has 12 amino acids. CDR1 is SGHRS, CDR2 YFSETQ, per germline. The DNA of the CDR3 is TGCGCCAGCAGCTCCAACACCGGGGAGCTGTTTTTT. This sequence encodes CASSSNTGELFF.

J is TRBJ1-1 and V is TRBV5-1, with 8 bases lining up with TRBD1. From germline, CDR1 is SGHRS and CDR2 YFSETQ. The CDR3 has 15 amino acids. Trimming took 3 bases from V and 5 from J; bases not matched to a gene: 9. CDR3 DNA: TGCGCCAGCAGCTGGGACCAGGGGGCAGGGACTGAAGCTTTCTTT. Encoded protein: CASSWDQGAGTEAFF.

The chain links TRBV30 to TRBJ2-1, with TRBD2 matching over 12 bases. This CDR3 spans 14 amino acids. V lost 8 bases to trimming and J lost 8 bases; unmatched junction nucleotides: 10. The germline V gene encodes CDR1 GTSNPN and CDR2 SVGIG (reference sequence). The CDR3 sequence is CATTQLAGGYEQFF. The DNA of the CDR3 is TGTGCCACCACACAACTAGCGGGGGGATATGAGCAGTTCTTC.

J is TRBJ2-7 and V is TRBV5-1; D uncertain. The germline V and J ends were trimmed by 4 bases and 6 bases, with 20 bases remaining between them. Germline values: CDR1 SGHRS, CDR2 YFSETQ. The CDR3 length is 15 residues. Written as DNA, the CDR3 is TGCGCCAGCAGCCCAACAGAGAAATTAGTTTCCGAGCAGTACTTC. Its protein is CASSPTEKLVSEQYF.

The rearrangement joins TRBV19 to TRBJ1-5, with a weak D call TRBD1 (5 bases). Germline assignment: CDR1 LNHDA and CDR2 SQIVND (reference sequence). The germline V and J ends were trimmed by 9 bases and 4 bases, with 13 bases remaining between them. This CDR3 is 13 amino acids long. DNA for the CDR3: TGTGCCAGCTGGGGCAGCCGGAATCAGCCCCAGCATTTT. Its translation: CASWGSRNQPQHF. Full variable domain (rest looked up from reference TRBV19 and TRBJ1-5): DGGITQSPKYLFRKEGQNVTLSCEQNLNHDAMYWYRQDPGQGLRLIYYSQIVNDFQKGDIAEGYSVSREKKESFPLTVTSAQKNPTAFYLCASWGSRNQPQHFGDGTRLSIL.

V is TRBV27 and J is TRBJ2-1; D call uncertain. The CDR3 runs 11 residues. Trimming took 4 bases from V and 9 from J, leaving 7 bases between them. Germline-derived CDR1 and CDR2 are MNHEY and SMNVEV (reference sequence). CDR3 DNA: TGTGCCAGCAGTTCGGTCTCTGAGCAGTTCTTC. Its protein is CASSSVSEQFF.

The chain links TRBV30 to TRBJ1-6; D is possibly TRBD1 (5 bases). Germline V gives CDR1 GTSNPN, CDR2 SVGIG (reference sequence). V was trimmed by 0 bases and J by 0 bases, leaving 15 bases between them. The CDR3 sequence is 18 residues long. Written as DNA, the CDR3 is TGTGCCTGGAGTGTGGGCAGGGCAACCTTCTCCTATAATTCACCCCTCCACTTT. Translation gives CAWSVGRATFSYNSPLHF.

This CDR3 is CASSLLTGGSGNTIYF. The CDR3, as DNA: TGTGCCAGTAGCCTTCTGACAGGGGGCTCTGGAAACACCATATATTTT. The chain recombines TRBV19 with TRBJ1-3; 9 nucleotides line up with TRBD1. The V and J ends lost 6 bases and 0 bases, in that order; junction bases with no gene match: 6. Germline V gene sequence: CDR1 LNHDA, CDR2 SQIVND (reference sequence). The length of the CDR3 is 16 residues.

The CDR3 loop reads CASSSQRTAGNTIYF. DNA of the CDR3: TGTGCCAGCAGCTCCCAGAGGACGGCCGGAAACACCATATATTTT. The chain is built from TRBV7-9 and TRBJ1-3; D remains unclear. Trimming took off 4 bases at V and 4 bases at J, with 14 bases between the two ends. CDR1 and CDR2 (germline): SEHNR, FQNEAQ (reference sequence). The CDR3 is made up of 15 amino acids.

This clone came up once. The chain has TRBV28 and TRBJ1-6; D call uncertain. Trimming removed 6 bases from V and 11 bases from J, with 14 bases in between. The CDR3 is made up of 13 amino acids. Germline-derived CDR1 and CDR2 are MDHEN and SYDVKM. CDR3 nucleotides: TGTGCCAGCAGCATTAGGCAGGTACCACCCCTCCACTTT. Protein sequence: CASSIRQVPPLHF.

V usage is TRBV5-1 and J usage is TRBJ1-4; 9 bases agree with TRBD1. Germline V CDR1 and CDR2: SGHRS, YFSETQ. CDR3 size: 14 residues. V shed 4 bases and J 13 bases; nucleotides not matched to a gene: 11. The CDR3 DNA is TGCGCCAGCAGCAATGGGACAGGGAAGAAAGGACTGTTTTTT. Translating it yields CASSNGTGKKGLFF. The whole variable domain, remainder taken from reference TRBV5-1 and TRBJ1-4, is KAGVTQTPRYLIKTRGQQVTLSCSPISGHRSVSWYQQTPGQGLQFLFEYFSETQRNKGNFPGRFSGRQFSNSRSEMNVSTLELGDSALYLCASSNGTGKKGLFFGSGTQLSVL.

The rearrangement links TRBV2 to TRBJ1-3; D is ambiguous. This CDR3 has 14 amino acids. Trimming stripped 4 bases from V and 0 bases from J, with 7 bases between. Germline assignment: CDR1 SNHLY and CDR2 FYNNEI. CDR3 loop: CASSGLISGNTIYF. CDR3 DNA sequence: TGTGCCAGCAGTGGCCTTATCTCTGGAAACACCATATATTTT. The entire variable domain, with the rest obtained from reference TRBV2 and TRBJ1-3, is as follows: EPEVTQTPSHQVTQMGQEVILRCVPISNHLYFYWYRQILGQKVEFLVSFYNNEISEKSEIFDDQFSVERPDGSNFTLKIRSTKLEDSAMYFCASSGLISGNTIYFGEGSWLTVV.